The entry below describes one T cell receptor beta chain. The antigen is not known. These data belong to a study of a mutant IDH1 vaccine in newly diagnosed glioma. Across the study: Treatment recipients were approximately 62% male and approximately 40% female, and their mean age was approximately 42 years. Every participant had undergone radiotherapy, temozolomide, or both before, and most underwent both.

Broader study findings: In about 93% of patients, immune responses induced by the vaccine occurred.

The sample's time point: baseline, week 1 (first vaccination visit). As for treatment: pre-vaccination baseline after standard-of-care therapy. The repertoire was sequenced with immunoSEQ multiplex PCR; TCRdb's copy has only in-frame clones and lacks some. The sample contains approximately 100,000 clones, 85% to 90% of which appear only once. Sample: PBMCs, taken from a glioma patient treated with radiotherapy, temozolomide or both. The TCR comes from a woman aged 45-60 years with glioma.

The CDR3 bases are TGCGCCAGCAGCAGGGGACAGGGAAATAATTCACCCCTCCACTTT. Protein product: CASSRGQGNNSPLHF. V and J are TRBV5-1 and TRBJ1-6; 9 nucleotides align to TRBD1. J was trimmed by 5 bases and V by 4 bases; bases with no gene match: 4. Germline V gives CDR1 SGHRS, CDR2 YFSETQ. CDR3 size: 15 residues.